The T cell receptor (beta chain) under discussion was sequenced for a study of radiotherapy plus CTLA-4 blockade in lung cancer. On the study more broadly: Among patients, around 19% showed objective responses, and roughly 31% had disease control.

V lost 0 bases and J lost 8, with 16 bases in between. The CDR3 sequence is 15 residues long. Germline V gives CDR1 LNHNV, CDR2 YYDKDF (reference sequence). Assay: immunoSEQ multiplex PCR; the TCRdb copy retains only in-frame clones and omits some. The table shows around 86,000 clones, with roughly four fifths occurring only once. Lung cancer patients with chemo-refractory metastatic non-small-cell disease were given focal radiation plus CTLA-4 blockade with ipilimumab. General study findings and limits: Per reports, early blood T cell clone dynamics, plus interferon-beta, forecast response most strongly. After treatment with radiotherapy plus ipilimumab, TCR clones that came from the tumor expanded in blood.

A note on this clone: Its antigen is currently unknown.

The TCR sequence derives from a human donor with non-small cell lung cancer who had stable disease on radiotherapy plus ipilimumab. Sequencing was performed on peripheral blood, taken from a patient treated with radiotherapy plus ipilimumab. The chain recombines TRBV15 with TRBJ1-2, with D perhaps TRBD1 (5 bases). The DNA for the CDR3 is TGTGCCACCAGCAGAGATTCCTCCGGGACGGCAGGCTACACCTTC. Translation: CATSRDSSGTAGYTF.